This T cell receptor beta chain was captured in a study of spatial heterogeneity in lung cancer. Looking at the study overall: Alpha-chain sequences were consistently detected less often than beta-chain sequences.

One entry per CDR3 protein, called by TCRdb with MiXCR from the 5' RACE reads. The table has several thousand distinct CDR3 sequences, about a sixth seen once. The CDR3 is 19 amino acids. The germline V gene encodes CDR1 SGHRS and CDR2 YFSETQ. Trimming pared 4 bases from V and 4 bases from J, leaving 27 bases between. Relative to its sample, this clonotype is medium-sized. Time point of the sample: sample taken at primary tumor resection. Whole RNA from tumor, nontumor lung or frozen PBMC was sequenced unsorted. The source material was PBMCs, sampled at surgery. The origin of this receptor is a male donor with early-stage non-small cell lung cancer. The genes are TRBV5-1 and TRBJ2-1; D may be TRBD1 (7 bases). The CDR3 is CASSRGQAFLGGRYNEQFF. CDR3 DNA: TGCGCCAGCAGCCGAGGACAGGCCTTTCTAGGGGGGCGATACAATGAGCAGTTCTTC.